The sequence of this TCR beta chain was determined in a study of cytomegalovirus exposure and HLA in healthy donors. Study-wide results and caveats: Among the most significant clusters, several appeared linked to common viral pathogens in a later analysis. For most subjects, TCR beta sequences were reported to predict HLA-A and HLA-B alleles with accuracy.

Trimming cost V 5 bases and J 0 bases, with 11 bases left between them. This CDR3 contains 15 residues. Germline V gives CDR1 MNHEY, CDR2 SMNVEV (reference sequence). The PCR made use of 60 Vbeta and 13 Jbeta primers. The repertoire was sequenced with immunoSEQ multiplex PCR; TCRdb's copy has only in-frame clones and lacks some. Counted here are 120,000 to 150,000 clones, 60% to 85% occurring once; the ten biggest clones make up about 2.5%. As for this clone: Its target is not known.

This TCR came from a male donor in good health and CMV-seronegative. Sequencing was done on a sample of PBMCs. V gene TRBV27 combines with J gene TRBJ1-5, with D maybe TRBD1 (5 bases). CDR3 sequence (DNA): TGTGCCAGCAGTCCGACAGTGGGTAGCAATCAGCCCCAGCATTTT. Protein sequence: CASSPTVGSNQPQHF.